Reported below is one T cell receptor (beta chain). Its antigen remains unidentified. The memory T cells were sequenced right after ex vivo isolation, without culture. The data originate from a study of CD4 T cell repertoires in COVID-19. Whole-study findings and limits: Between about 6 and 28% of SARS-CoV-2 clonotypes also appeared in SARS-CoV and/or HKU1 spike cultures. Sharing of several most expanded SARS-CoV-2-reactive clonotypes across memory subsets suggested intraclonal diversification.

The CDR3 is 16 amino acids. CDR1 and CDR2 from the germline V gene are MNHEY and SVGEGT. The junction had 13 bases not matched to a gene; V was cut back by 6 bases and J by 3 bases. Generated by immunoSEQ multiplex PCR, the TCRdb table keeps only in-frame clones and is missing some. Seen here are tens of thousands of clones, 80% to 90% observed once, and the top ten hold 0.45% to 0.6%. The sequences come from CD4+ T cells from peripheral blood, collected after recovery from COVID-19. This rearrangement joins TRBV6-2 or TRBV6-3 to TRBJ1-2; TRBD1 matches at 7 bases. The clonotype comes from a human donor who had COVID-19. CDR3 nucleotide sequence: TGTGCCAGCAGCGCAGGGACAGAACTGAAGTACTATGGCTACACCTTC. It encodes CASSAGTELKYYGYTF.